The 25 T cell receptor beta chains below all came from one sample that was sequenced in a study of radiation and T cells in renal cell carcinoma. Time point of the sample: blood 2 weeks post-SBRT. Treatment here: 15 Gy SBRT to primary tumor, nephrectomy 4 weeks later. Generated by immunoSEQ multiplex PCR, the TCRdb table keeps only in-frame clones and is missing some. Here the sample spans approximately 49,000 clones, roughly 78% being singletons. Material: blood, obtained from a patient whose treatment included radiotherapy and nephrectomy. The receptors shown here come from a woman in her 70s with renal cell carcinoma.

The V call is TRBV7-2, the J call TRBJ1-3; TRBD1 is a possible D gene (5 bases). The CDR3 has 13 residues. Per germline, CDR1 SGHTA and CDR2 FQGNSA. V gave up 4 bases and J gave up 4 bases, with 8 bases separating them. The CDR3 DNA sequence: TGTGCCAGCAGCTCCCGGGGGGGAAACACCATATATTTT. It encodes CASSSRGGNTIYF.

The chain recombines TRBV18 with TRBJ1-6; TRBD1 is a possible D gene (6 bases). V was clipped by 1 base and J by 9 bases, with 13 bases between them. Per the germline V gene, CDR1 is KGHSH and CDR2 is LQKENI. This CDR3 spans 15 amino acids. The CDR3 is CASSPQSGASSPLHF. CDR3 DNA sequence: TGTGCCAGCTCACCACAATCAGGGGCAAGTTCACCCCTCCACTTT.

CDR3 amino acids: CASSLEGLRGSPLHF. Written as DNA, the CDR3 is TGTGCCAGCAGCTTAGAAGGACTCAGAGGTTCACCCCTCCACTTT. The rearrangement links TRBV7-8 to TRBJ1-6, with D unclear. This CDR3 comprises 15 residues. Germline V lookup: CDR1 SGHVS, CDR2 FQNEAQ. Between the trimmed V and J ends, which lost 1 base and 9 bases, there was a span of 13 bases.

CDR3: CASRASGPYEQYF. The CDR3 DNA sequence: TGTGCCTCCCGGGCTAGCGGACCCTACGAGCAGTACTTC. The chain is built from TRBV6-5 and TRBJ2-7; TRBD2 matches at 7 bases. V lost 11 bases and J lost 2; bases outside the gene matches: 9. This CDR3 has 13 amino acids. Germline CDR1 is MNHEY and CDR2 is SVGAGI.

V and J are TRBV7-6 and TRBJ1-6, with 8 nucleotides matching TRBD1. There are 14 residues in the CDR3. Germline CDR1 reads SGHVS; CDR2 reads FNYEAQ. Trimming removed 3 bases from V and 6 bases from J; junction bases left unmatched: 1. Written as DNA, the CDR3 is TGTGCCAGCAGCTTCCAGGGGGCTAATTCACCCCTCCACTTT. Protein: CASSFQGANSPLHF.

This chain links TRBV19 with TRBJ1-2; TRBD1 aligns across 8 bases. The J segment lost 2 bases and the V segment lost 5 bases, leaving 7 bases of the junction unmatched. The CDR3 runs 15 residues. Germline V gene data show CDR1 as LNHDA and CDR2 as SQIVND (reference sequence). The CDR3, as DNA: TGTGCCAGTAGTCACCCCGGGACAGGCAACTATGGCTACACCTTC. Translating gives CASSHPGTGNYGYTF. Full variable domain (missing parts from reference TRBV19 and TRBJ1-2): DGGITQSPKYLFRKEGQNVTLSCEQNLNHDAMYWYRQDPGQGLRLIYYSQIVNDFQKGDIAEGYSVSREKKESFPLTVTSAQKNPTAFYLCASSHPGTGNYGYTFGSGTRLTVV.

CDR3 in DNA: TGTGCCAGCACCCTCGGCCGGGGGGGAGCTTTCTTT. Its translation: CASTLGRGGAFF. The genes are TRBV11-2 and TRBJ1-1; tentative D call: TRBD1 (5 bases). The CDR3 totals 12 residues. Germline V gives CDR1 SGHAT, CDR2 FQNNGV. Deletions cut 7 bases from V and 10 bases from J, with 16 bases between.

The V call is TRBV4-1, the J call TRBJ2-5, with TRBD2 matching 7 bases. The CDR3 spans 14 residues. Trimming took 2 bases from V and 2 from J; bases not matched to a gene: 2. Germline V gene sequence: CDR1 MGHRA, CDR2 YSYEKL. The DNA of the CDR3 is TGCGCCAGCAGCCAATTAGCGGGTCAAGAGACCCAGTACTTC. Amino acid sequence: CASSQLAGQETQYF.

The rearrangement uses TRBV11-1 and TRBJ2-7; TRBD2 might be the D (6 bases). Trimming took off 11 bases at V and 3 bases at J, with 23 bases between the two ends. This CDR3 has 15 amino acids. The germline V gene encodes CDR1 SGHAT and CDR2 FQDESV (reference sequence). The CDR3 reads CASTPSVGSNYEQYF. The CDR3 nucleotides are TGTGCCTCCACCCCTAGCGTCGGGTCTAACTACGAGCAGTACTTC. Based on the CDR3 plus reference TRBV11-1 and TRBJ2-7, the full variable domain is EAEVAQSPRYKITEKSQAVAFWCDPISGHATLYWYRQILGQGPELLVQFQDESVVDDSQLPKDRFSAERLKGVDSTLKIQPAELGDSAMYLCASTPSVGSNYEQYFGPGTRLTVT.

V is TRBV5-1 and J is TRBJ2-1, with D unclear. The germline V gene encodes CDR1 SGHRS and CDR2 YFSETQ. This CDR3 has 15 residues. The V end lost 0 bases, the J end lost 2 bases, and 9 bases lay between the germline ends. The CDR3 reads CASSLVESPYNEQFF. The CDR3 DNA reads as TGCGCCAGCAGCTTGGTGGAGAGTCCCTACAATGAGCAGTTCTTC. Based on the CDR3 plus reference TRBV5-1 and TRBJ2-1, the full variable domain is KAGVTQTPRYLIKTRGQQVTLSCSPISGHRSVSWYQQTPGQGLQFLFEYFSETQRNKGNFPGRFSGRQFSNSRSEMNVSTLELGDSALYLCASSLVESPYNEQFFGPGTRLTVL.

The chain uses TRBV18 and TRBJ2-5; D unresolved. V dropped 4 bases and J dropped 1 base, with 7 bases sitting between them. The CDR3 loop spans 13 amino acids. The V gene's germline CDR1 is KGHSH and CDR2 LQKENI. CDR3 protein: CASSQYSQETQYF. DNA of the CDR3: TGTGCCAGCTCACAGTACAGCCAAGAGACCCAGTACTTC.

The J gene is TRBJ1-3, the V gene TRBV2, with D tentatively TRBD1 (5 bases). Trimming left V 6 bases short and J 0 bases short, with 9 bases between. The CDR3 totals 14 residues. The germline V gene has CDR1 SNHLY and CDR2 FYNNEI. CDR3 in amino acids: CASSGTLSGNTIYF. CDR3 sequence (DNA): TGTGCCAGCAGCGGGACTCTCTCTGGAAACACCATATATTTT.

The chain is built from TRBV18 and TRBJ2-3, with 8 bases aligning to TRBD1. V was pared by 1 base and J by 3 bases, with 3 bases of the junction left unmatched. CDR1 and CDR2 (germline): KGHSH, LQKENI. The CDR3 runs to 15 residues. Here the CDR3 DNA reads TGTGCCAGCTCACCACGCAGGACAGGGACAGATACGCAGTATTTT. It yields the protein CASSPRRTGTDTQYF.

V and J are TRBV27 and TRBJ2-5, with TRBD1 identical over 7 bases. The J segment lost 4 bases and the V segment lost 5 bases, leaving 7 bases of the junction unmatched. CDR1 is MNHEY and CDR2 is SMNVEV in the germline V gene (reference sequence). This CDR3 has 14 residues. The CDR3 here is CASSTDRARETQYF. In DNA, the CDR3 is TGTGCCAGCAGTACCGACAGGGCCCGAGAGACCCAGTACTTC.

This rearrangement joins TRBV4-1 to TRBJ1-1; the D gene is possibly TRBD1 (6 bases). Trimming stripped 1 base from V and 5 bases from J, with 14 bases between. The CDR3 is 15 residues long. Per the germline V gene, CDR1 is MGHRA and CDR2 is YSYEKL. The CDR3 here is CASSQVDSRETEAFF. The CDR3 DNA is TGCGCCAGCAGCCAAGTGGACAGCAGGGAGACTGAAGCTTTCTTT.

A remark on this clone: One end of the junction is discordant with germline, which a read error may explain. The CDR3 DNA reads TGCGCCAGCAGTGAGTCAGGGGCCCCCCTCTTC. Translating gives CASSESGAPLF. The chain combines TRBV10-2 with TRBJ2-1; TRBD1 is a possible D gene (5 bases). The CDR3 length is 11 residues. Germline V gene sequence: CDR1 WSHSY, CDR2 SAAADI.

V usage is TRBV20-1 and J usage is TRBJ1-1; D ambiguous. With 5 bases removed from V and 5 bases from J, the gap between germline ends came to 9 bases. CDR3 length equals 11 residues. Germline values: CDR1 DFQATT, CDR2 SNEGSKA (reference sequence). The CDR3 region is CSAPDQTEAFF. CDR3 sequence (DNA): TGCAGTGCTCCCGACCAGACTGAAGCTTTCTTT.

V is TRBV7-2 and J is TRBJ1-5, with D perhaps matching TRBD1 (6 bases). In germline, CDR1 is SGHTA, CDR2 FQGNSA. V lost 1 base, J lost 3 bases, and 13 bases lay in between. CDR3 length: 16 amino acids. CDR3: CASSLVGRGNNQPQHF. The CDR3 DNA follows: TGTGCCAGCAGCTTAGTTGGCAGGGGTAACAATCAGCCCCAGCATTTT.

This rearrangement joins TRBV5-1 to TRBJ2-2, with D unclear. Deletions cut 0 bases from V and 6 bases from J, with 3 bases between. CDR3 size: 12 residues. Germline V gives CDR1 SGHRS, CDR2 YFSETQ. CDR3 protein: CASSLASGELFF. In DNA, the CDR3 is TGCGCCAGCAGCTTGGCCTCCGGGGAGCTGTTTTTT.

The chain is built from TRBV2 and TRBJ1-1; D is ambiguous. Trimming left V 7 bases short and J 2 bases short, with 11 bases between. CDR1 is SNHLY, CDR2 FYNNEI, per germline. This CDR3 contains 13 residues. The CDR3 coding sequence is TGTGCCAGCACTTTGGGCAGAAACACTGAAGCTTTCTTT. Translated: CASTLGRNTEAFF.

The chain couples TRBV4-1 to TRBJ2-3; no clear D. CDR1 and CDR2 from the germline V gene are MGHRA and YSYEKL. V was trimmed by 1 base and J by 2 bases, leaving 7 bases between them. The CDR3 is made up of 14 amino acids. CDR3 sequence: CASSQGTPTDTQYF. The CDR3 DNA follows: TGCGCCAGCAGCCAAGGGACCCCCACAGATACGCAGTATTTT.

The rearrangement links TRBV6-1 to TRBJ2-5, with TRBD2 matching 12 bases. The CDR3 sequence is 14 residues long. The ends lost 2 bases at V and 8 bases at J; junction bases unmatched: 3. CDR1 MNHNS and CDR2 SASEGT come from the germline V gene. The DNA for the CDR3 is TGTGCCAGCAGTGAACGACTAGCGGGAGTAACCCAGTACTTC. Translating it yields CASSERLAGVTQYF.

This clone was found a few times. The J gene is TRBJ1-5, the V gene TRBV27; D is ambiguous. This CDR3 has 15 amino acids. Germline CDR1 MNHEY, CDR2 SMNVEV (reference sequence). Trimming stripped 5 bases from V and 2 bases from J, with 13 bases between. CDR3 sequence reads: CASSPYRVGNQPQHF. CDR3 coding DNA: TGTGCCAGCAGTCCCTACCGGGTCGGCAATCAGCCCCAGCATTTT.

CDR3 sequence reads: CASSERDPLGYDSPLHF. The DNA of the CDR3 is TGTGCCAGCAGTGAAAGGGATCCTCTGGGGTATGATTCACCCCTCCACTTT. The chain carries TRBV6-1 and TRBJ1-6, with D uncertain. The length of the CDR3 is 17 residues. V lost 2 bases to trimming and J lost 8 bases, with 19 bases between them. Germline CDR1 reads MNHNS; CDR2 reads SASEGT.

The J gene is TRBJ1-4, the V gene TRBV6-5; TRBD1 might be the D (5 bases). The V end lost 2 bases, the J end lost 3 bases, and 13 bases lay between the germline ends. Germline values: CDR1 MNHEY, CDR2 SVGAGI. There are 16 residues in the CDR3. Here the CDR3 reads CASSYGAYGANEKLFF. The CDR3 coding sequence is TGTGCCAGCAGTTACGGGGCCTACGGAGCTAATGAAAAACTGTTTTTT.